The 19 T cell receptor beta chains listed next were all sequenced from one sample in a study of blood T cell repertoires in COVID-19. Sequencing used immunoSEQ multiplex PCR; TCRdb keeps in-frame clones, though not all of them. Of about 260,000 clones listed, approximately 83% were seen once; the top ten hold roughly 15%. Sequencing was performed on peripheral blood. Source of these receptors: a human donor in a cohort sampled during active COVID-19.

The chain couples TRBV5-4 to TRBJ1-3; 10 bases line up with TRBD1. The CDR3 is made up of 13 amino acids. Germline-derived CDR1 and CDR2 are SGHNT and YYREEE (reference sequence). V gave up 4 bases and J gave up 7 bases; unmatched junction bases: 2. The CDR3 sequence: CASSTGQGNTIYF. CDR3 DNA sequence: TGTGCCAGCAGCACGGGACAGGGGAACACCATATATTTT.

This clone was seen more than once but under ten times. The rearrangement uses TRBV7-9 and TRBJ1-4; 10 nucleotides line up with TRBD1. This CDR3 spans 15 amino acids. CDR1 SEHNR and CDR2 FQNEAQ come from the germline V gene (reference sequence). The V and J ends lost 4 bases and 4 bases, in that order; junction bases with no gene match: 3. CDR3 nucleotides: TGTGCCAGCAGCTCCGGGACAGGGGATAATGAAAAACTGTTTTTT. Protein: CASSSGTGDNEKLFF.

In this sample, this clone turned up a few times. This rearrangement joins TRBV27 to TRBJ2-7; 9 nucleotides line up with TRBD1. The CDR3 has 14 amino acids. V shed 6 bases, J shed 3 bases, and the junction held 6 bases outside the gene matches. From germline, CDR1 is MNHEY and CDR2 SMNVEV (reference sequence). CDR3 sequence (DNA): TGTGCCAGCAGACCGGGACAGGGTAACTACGAGCAGTACTTC. This encodes CASRPGQGNYEQYF.

J is TRBJ2-2 and V is TRBV11-2; D is unclear. The CDR3 loop spans 13 amino acids. Trimming took off 3 bases at V and 4 bases at J, with 6 bases between the two ends. Germline V lookup: CDR1 SGHAT, CDR2 FQNNGV. Here the CDR3 reads CASSFGLTGELFF. The CDR3 region has the DNA TGTGCCAGCAGCTTTGGGCTCACCGGGGAGCTGTTTTTT.

This chain connects TRBV18 to TRBJ1-5; D is uncertain. The CDR3 spans 13 residues. Trimming cost V 3 bases and J 4 bases, with 7 bases left between them. Germline values: CDR1 KGHSH, CDR2 LQKENI. The CDR3: CASSPTQNQPQHF. CDR3 sequence (DNA): TGTGCCAGCTCACCGACACAAAATCAGCCCCAGCATTTT.

The chain is built from TRBV4-1 and TRBJ1-1; tentative D call: TRBD1 (5 bases). V was pared by 0 bases and J by 1 base, with 12 bases between. The germline V gene encodes CDR1 MGHRA and CDR2 YSYEKL. The CDR3 has 16 amino acids. In DNA, the CDR3 is TGCGCCAGCAGCCAAGATTGGGGGGTCGGGAACACTGAAGCTTTCTTT. Translation gives CASSQDWGVGNTEAFF.

This clone was observed a handful of times. This chain links TRBV4-2 with TRBJ2-2; D is perhaps TRBD2 (6 bases). The CDR3 sequence is 18 residues long. The V and J ends lost 4 bases and 1 base respectively, with 19 bases between them. CDR1 is LGHNA and CDR2 is YNFKEQ in the germline V gene. The CDR3 DNA reads as TGTGCCAGCAGCCCAATGCCTTATCTGGAGGGGAACACCGGGGAGCTGTTTTTT. It specifies CASSPMPYLEGNTGELFF.

CDR3 loop: CASSVGNSGGTDTQYF. The CDR3 DNA reads as TGCGCCAGCAGCGTCGGTAATAGCGGAGGCACAGATACGCAGTATTTT. This rearrangement joins TRBV5-1 to TRBJ2-3; a possible D gene is TRBD2 (6 bases). This CDR3 has 16 residues. V lost 4 bases and J 1 base, leaving 16 bases between the germline ends. Germline V gives CDR1 SGHRS, CDR2 YFSETQ.

The chain is built from TRBV28 and TRBJ2-5, with 7 positions matching TRBD1. The CDR3 extends over 20 amino acids. The germline CDR1 and CDR2 sequences are MDHEN and SYDVKM. V gave up 5 bases and J gave up 9 bases; unmatched junction bases: 30. The CDR3 region is CASSPTRGTRDSRSQRAQYF. The CDR3, as DNA: TGTGCCAGCAGTCCAACCCGGGGAACTCGGGACAGCAGGTCACAAAGGGCCCAGTACTTC.

V is TRBV18 and J is TRBJ1-6; D perhaps matches TRBD1 (6 bases). The CDR3 runs 14 residues. From germline, CDR1 is KGHSH and CDR2 LQKENI. V was trimmed by 10 bases and J by 7 bases, leaving 17 bases between them. As DNA, the CDR3 is TGTGCCACCCACGGTCAGGGGAGAAATTCACCCCTCCACTTT. Protein product: CATHGQGRNSPLHF.

This sequence joins TRBV4-2 and TRBJ2-7; 9 bases fit TRBD1. From germline, CDR1 is LGHNA and CDR2 YNFKEQ. CDR3 length equals 16 residues. The V segment lost 6 bases and the J segment 1 base; nucleotides outside the gene matches: 10. The CDR3 spells CASRPSDRGWSYEQYF. CDR3 nucleotides: TGTGCCAGCAGACCCTCGGACAGGGGTTGGTCCTACGAGCAGTACTTC.

The gene calls are TRBV20-1 and TRBJ2-7, with 7 bases that match TRBD2. The V segment lost 3 bases and the J segment 0 bases; nucleotides outside the gene matches: 8. Looked up from germline, CDR1 is DFQATT and CDR2 is SNEGSKA (reference sequence). The CDR3 extends over 15 amino acids. The CDR3 DNA is TGCAGTGCTAGTAGATGGGAGGGGAGCTCCTACGAGCAGTACTTC. It is translated as CSASRWEGSSYEQYF.

The chain joins TRBV5-4 to TRBJ1-1, with a possible D match to TRBD1 (5 bases). Looked up from germline, CDR1 is SGHNT and CDR2 is YYREEE (reference sequence). The CDR3 totals 13 residues. Between the trimmed V and J ends, which lost 5 bases and 7 bases, there was a span of 15 bases. CDR3 amino acids: CASRRHDRHEAFF. The CDR3 DNA is TGTGCCAGCAGACGCCATGACAGACATGAAGCTTTCTTT. The full variable domain, in which reference TRBV5-4 and TRBJ1-1 provide the parts outside the CDR3, is ETGVTQSPTHLIKTRGQQVTLRCSSQSGHNTVSWYQQALGQGPQFIFQYYREEENGRGNFPPRFSGLQFPNYSSELNVNALELDDSALYLCASRRHDRHEAFFGQGTRLTVV.

The V gene is TRBV30, the J gene TRBJ2-7; D unclear. Trimming pared 7 bases from V and 0 bases from J, leaving 13 bases between. The CDR3 runs 13 residues. From germline, CDR1 is GTSNPN and CDR2 SVGIG (reference sequence). Written as DNA, the CDR3 is TGTGCCTCTGGGCAGCCAAACTCCTACGAGCAGTACTTC. Translating gives CASGQPNSYEQYF.

This chain uses TRBV5-1 with TRBJ1-1; TRBD1 is a possible D gene (5 bases). The CDR3 is made up of 14 amino acids. V shed 3 bases and J shed 5 bases, with 14 bases lying between them. The germline CDR1 and CDR2 sequences are SGHRS and YFSETQ. CDR3 loop: CASSWGPQGTEAFF. CDR3 coding DNA: TGCGCCAGCAGCTGGGGCCCTCAGGGTACTGAAGCTTTCTTT.

The chain couples TRBV3-1 (or the pseudogene TRBV3-2) to TRBJ2-5; D might be TRBD2 (6 bases). Trimming removed 0 bases at V and 2 bases at J, with 13 bases between. Looked up from germline, CDR1 is LGHDT and CDR2 is YNNKEL (reference sequence). The CDR3 totals 16 residues. The CDR3 DNA reads as TGTGCCAGCAGCCAAGACCGGGTCCGGGGGCAAGAGACCCAGTACTTC. This codes for CASSQDRVRGQETQYF.

V usage is TRBV28 and J usage is TRBJ2-7; maybe TRBD2 (6 bases). The CDR3 consists of 16 residues. Trimming left V 6 bases short and J 0 bases short, with 18 bases between. The germline gives CDR1 MDHEN, CDR2 SYDVKM. The CDR3 coding sequence is TGTGCCAGCAGCCTCTTAGCGGACCAACTCTCCTACGAGCAGTACTTC. Its protein product is CASSLLADQLSYEQYF. The full variable domain, with the rest looked up from reference TRBV28 and TRBJ2-7, is DVKVTQSSRYLVKRTGEKVFLECVQDMDHENMFWYRQDPGLGLRLIYFSYDVKMKEKGDIPEGYSVSREKKERFSLILESASTNQTSMYLCASSLLADQLSYEQYFGPGTRLTVT.

This clone occurred once. The chain couples TRBV3-1 (or the pseudogene TRBV3-2) to TRBJ1-4; D is uncertain. Per germline, CDR1 LGHDT and CDR2 YNNKEL (reference sequence). The CDR3 runs 18 residues. The ends were cut back, 0 bases at V and 7 bases at J, with 21 bases in the middle. CDR3 protein: CASSQDPVSGVVGEKLFF. The CDR3 bases are TGTGCCAGCAGCCAAGACCCCGTCTCAGGCGTAGTAGGTGAAAAACTGTTTTTT.

This sequence joins TRBV24-1 and TRBJ2-1; 11 nucleotides match TRBD2. J gave up 9 bases and V 6 bases, and 9 bases lay outside the gene matches. Germline CDR1 KGHDR, CDR2 SFDVKD. This CDR3 is 15 amino acids long. Here the CDR3 DNA reads TGTGCCACCAGTCTACTAGCGGGAGACTTTGCTGAGCAGTTCTTC. Its translation: CATSLLAGDFAEQFF.